This record covers a single T cell receptor (beta chain). The antigen is not known. The CDR3 sequence is 14 residues long. With 6 bases removed from V and 9 bases from J, the gap between germline ends came to 17 bases. The V gene's germline CDR1 is MNHEY and CDR2 SVGAGI. This specimen comes from a study of graft-versus-host responses after intestinal transplantation. On the study more broadly: Following induction with anti-thymocyte globulin, all recipients were given tacrolimus and steroids for two to four years.

Overall study results and limits: GvH clones occurred in recipient marrow; some first appeared in ileum or blood.

Here immunoSEQ multiplex PCR was the method, and the copy in TCRdb shows in-frame clones only, minus some. The table shows approximately 60,000 clones, with roughly 90% occurring only once. The chain links TRBV6-5 to TRBJ2-2; D unclear. The material was unstimulated CD8+ T cells sorted from spleen or lymph node cells, obtained before transplant. The TCR was taken from a human donor who was the organ donor for an intestinal transplant. The CDR3 loop is CASSRSPLGWELFF. The CDR3 region has the DNA TGTGCCAGCAGCCGGTCCCCGCTGGGCTGGGAGCTGTTTTTT.